The T cell receptor (beta chain) under discussion was sequenced for a study of technical replicates of blood from a handful of donors. A single count supports this clone. The CDR3 consists of 15 residues. CDR1 is SEHNR and CDR2 is FQNEAQ in the germline V gene (reference sequence). V lost 2 bases and J 3 bases, leaving 11 bases between the germline ends. The assay was immunoSEQ multiplex PCR, and TCRdb's table has in-frame clones only and misses some. The sample has 75,000 to 100,000 clones, about 96% seen once. This clonotype originated in a human donor in good health. The rearrangement joins TRBV7-9 to TRBJ2-1, with D possibly TRBD2 on 5 matching bases. Sequencing used T cells isolated from PBMCs. CDR3 residues: CASSLIPRDYNEQFF. CDR3 bases: TGTGCCAGCAGCTTAATTCCTCGGGACTACAATGAGCAGTTCTTC.